The 21 T cell receptor beta chains below come from one sample, sequenced in a study of CD4+ T cells in melanoma. Using immunoSEQ multiplex PCR, the repertoire was profiled, and TCRdb retains in-frame clones only, with some absent. Among more than 90,000 clones, about 90% were seen once, and the ten largest hold 3% to 4%. The material sequenced was peripheral blood. These receptors were collected from a human donor with melanoma.

This rearrangement joins TRBV28 to TRBJ2-7, with unresolved D. This CDR3 has 11 residues. Trimming removed 10 bases from V and 3 bases from J, with 10 bases in between. Germline V gene data show CDR1 as MDHEN and CDR2 as SYDVKM. The CDR3: CAMHLDYEQYF. CDR3 in DNA: TGTGCCATGCACCTTGACTACGAGCAGTACTTC.

The chain uses TRBV5-6 and TRBJ2-7; the D gene could be TRBD1 or TRBD2 (5 bases each). CDR1 and CDR2 (germline): SGHDT, YYEEEE. Trimming shortened V by 3 bases and J by 5 bases, and 9 bases separated the two germline ends. The CDR3 loop spans 12 amino acids. The CDR3 is CASSWGTNEQYF. In DNA, the CDR3 is TGTGCCAGCAGCTGGGGGACGAACGAGCAGTACTTC.

V is TRBV28 and J is TRBJ1-3; possible D gene TRBD1, 5 bases. This CDR3 spans 15 amino acids. Trimming took off 1 base at V and 6 bases at J, with 13 bases between the two ends. Germline V gene lookup returns CDR1 MDHEN and CDR2 SYDVKM. The CDR3 sequence: CASSLYGAGKNTIYF. CDR3 DNA: TGTGCCAGCAGTTTATACGGGGCTGGGAAAAACACCATATATTTT.

The J gene is TRBJ2-7, the V gene TRBV15; TRBD1 matches at 11 bases. J was trimmed by 4 bases and V by 3 bases; bases with no gene match: 5. Germline lookup yields CDR1 LNHNV and CDR2 YYDKDF (reference sequence). This CDR3 has 15 residues. Written as DNA, the CDR3 is TGTGCCACCAGCAGGAAGGGGACAGGGGGTTACGAGCAGTACTTC. This sequence encodes CATSRKGTGGYEQYF.

Concerning this clone: Different DNA sequences within this sample yield the same CDR3. The rearrangement uses TRBV19 and TRBJ2-5; 10 nucleotides match TRBD1. The V segment lost 4 bases and the J segment 4 bases; nucleotides outside the gene matches: 3. This CDR3 has 14 residues. Germline CDR1 and CDR2: LNHDA and SQIVND (reference sequence). The CDR3, as DNA: TGTGCCAGTAGTAGACAGGGGGCAGGAGAGACCCAGTACTTC. Amino acid sequence: CASSRQGAGETQYF.

The V call is TRBV2, the J call TRBJ1-2, with D perhaps matching TRBD1 (5 bases). Germline CDR1 is SNHLY and CDR2 is FYNNEI. The CDR3 consists of 13 residues. The V and J ends lost 7 bases and 3 bases respectively, with 12 bases between them. CDR3 loop: CASTKGTDYGYTF. The CDR3 DNA is TGTGCCAGCACCAAGGGGACGGACTATGGCTACACCTTC.

The chain joins TRBV5-5 to TRBJ1-4; no firm D call. The CDR3 spans 14 residues. The V end lost 4 bases, the J end lost 2 bases, and 9 bases lay between the germline ends. In germline, CDR1 is SGHKS, CDR2 YYEKEE (reference sequence). The CDR3 region is CASSPRSTNEKLFF. The DNA for the CDR3 is TGTGCCAGCAGCCCCAGGTCTACTAATGAAAAACTGTTTTTT.

The V call is TRBV9, the J call TRBJ1-1; tentatively, D is TRBD1 (6 bases). Trimming left V 0 bases short and J 1 base short, with 10 bases between. The CDR3 is made up of 15 amino acids. Germline V CDR1 and CDR2: SGDLS, YYNGEE. In nucleotides, the CDR3 is TGTGCCAGCAGCGTAGTCGGACAGAGGAACACTGAAGCTTTCTTT. Protein sequence: CASSVVGQRNTEAFF. Full variable domain (rest looked up from reference TRBV9 and TRBJ1-1): DSGVTQTPKHLITATGQRVTLRCSPRSGDLSVYWYQQSLDQGLQFLIQYYNGEERAKGNILERFSAQQFPDLHSELNLSSLELGDSALYFCASSVVGQRNTEAFFGQGTRLTVV.

The J gene is TRBJ1-1, the V gene TRBV25-1, with D unclear. In germline, CDR1 is MGHDK, CDR2 SYGVNS. The V gene lost 3 bases and the J gene lost 4 bases, with 3 bases spanning the gap. This CDR3 is 11 amino acids long. The CDR3 bases are TGTGCCAGCAGTGAGTTCACTGAAGCTTTCTTT. It codes for CASSEFTEAFF.

J is TRBJ2-1 and V is TRBV5-6, with a tentative D call TRBD1 (9 bases). The CDR3 spans 18 residues. V lost 5 bases and J 3 bases, leaving 24 bases between the germline ends. Per germline, CDR1 SGHDT and CDR2 YYEEEE. The CDR3 region has the DNA TGTGCCAGCAGTCGGGACAGGGTCCAAGCGGGAGTCTACAATGAGCAGTTCTTC. It specifies CASSRDRVQAGVYNEQFF. The full variable domain, its missing parts supplied by reference TRBV5-6 and TRBJ2-1, is DAGVTQSPTHLIKTRGQQVTLRCSPKSGHDTVSWYQQALGQGPQFIFQYYEEEERQRGNFPDRFSGHQFPNYSSELNVNALLLGDSALYLCASSRDRVQAGVYNEQFFGPGTRLTVL.

This chain uses TRBV7-3 with TRBJ2-5; the D is unclear. V dropped 5 bases and J dropped 2 bases, with 15 bases sitting between them. This CDR3 comprises 15 residues. The germline V gene encodes CDR1 SGHTA and CDR2 FQGTGA. The CDR3 DNA sequence: TGTGCCAGCAGCCCTACTTCGACAACGCAAGAGACCCAGTACTTC. It is translated as CASSPTSTTQETQYF.

The gene calls are TRBV6-6 and TRBJ1-6; D is uncertain. This CDR3 region has 13 residues. The germline V gene has CDR1 MNHNY and CDR2 SVGAGI (reference sequence). The ends were cut back, 5 bases at V and 8 bases at J, with 10 bases in the middle. This CDR3 reads CASSQRIDSPLHF. The CDR3 DNA follows: TGTGCCAGCAGTCAGAGAATAGATTCACCCCTCCACTTT.

In its sample, this clone was seen once. V gene TRBV5-5 combines with J gene TRBJ2-7; no definite D call. The V gene lost 3 bases and the J gene lost 3 bases, with 4 bases spanning the gap. Germline loops: CDR1 SGHKS, CDR2 YYEKEE (reference sequence). This CDR3 spans 11 amino acids. CDR3 nucleotides: TGTGCCAGCAGCTCCCACTACGAGCAGTACTTC. The encoded protein is CASSSHYEQYF.

This chain links TRBV6-6 with TRBJ2-1; TRBD2 matches 7 bases. CDR3 length equals 15 residues. Germline V CDR1 and CDR2: MNHNY, SVGAGI (reference sequence). J lost 4 bases, V lost 6 bases, and 9 bases had no gene match. The CDR3 DNA is TGTGCCAGCAGCCGTACTACGGGGGGATACAATGAGCAGTTCTTC. As protein: CASSRTTGGYNEQFF.

The V gene is TRBV21-1, the J gene TRBJ2-3. TRBV21-1 is a listed pseudogene. There are 15 residues in the CDR3. The CDR3 loop reads CASSNRPKHTDTQYF. The CDR3 nucleotides read TGTGCCAGCAGCAACCGGCCGAAGCACACAGATACGCAGTATTTT.

The CDR3 DNA sequence: TGCGCCAGCAGCCACTACTCCGGAGTATCGGACATTCAGTACTTC. It yields the protein CASSHYSGVSDIQYF. The chain combines TRBV4-1 with TRBJ2-4; no clear D. The V end was cut by 3 bases, the J end by 8 bases, with 17 bases between. Germline V gene sequence: CDR1 MGHRA, CDR2 YSYEKL. This CDR3 is 15 amino acids long.

The rearrangement uses TRBV4-3 and TRBJ2-7; 7 positions agree with TRBD2. From germline, CDR1 is LGHNA and CDR2 YSLEER. The CDR3 extends over 16 amino acids. Trimming removed 1 base from V and 2 bases from J; junction bases left unmatched: 8. The CDR3 nucleotides are TGCGCCAGCAGCCAAGTCTGGGAGGGAACCGCCTACGAGCAGTACTTC. Translated, it gives CASSQVWEGTAYEQYF.

The chain employs TRBV9 and TRBJ2-1; 9 nucleotides line up with TRBD1. Germline lookup yields CDR1 SGDLS and CDR2 YYNGEE. CDR3 size: 16 residues. Trimming removed 3 bases from V and 10 bases from J; junction bases left unmatched: 14. CDR3 residues: CASSERQGGISGEQFF. CDR3 DNA: TGTGCCAGCAGCGAACGACAGGGGGGAATATCGGGGGAGCAGTTCTTC.

The chain links TRBV28 to TRBJ1-1; the D is unclear. Trimming took off 3 bases at V and 1 base at J, with 6 bases between the two ends. The CDR3 is made up of 13 amino acids. CDR1 and CDR2 from the germline V gene are MDHEN and SYDVKM. The CDR3 bases are TGTGCCAGCAGTTTGAGGTCGAACACTGAAGCTTTCTTT. It codes for CASSLRSNTEAFF.

The J gene is TRBJ1-4, the V gene TRBV9; 11 nucleotides align to TRBD1. In germline, CDR1 is SGDLS, CDR2 YYNGEE. The CDR3 extends over 17 amino acids. With V trimmed by 3 bases and J by 4 bases, 8 bases remained unmatched. CDR3 coding DNA: TGTGCCAGCAGCGCCCGGGGACAGGGGGACCTTAATGAAAAACTGTTTTTT. Its translation is CASSARGQGDLNEKLFF.

A few counts support this clone. The V gene is TRBV27, the J gene TRBJ1-1; D gene ambiguous. Per germline, CDR1 MNHEY and CDR2 SMNVEV (reference sequence). V lost 3 bases and J lost 1, with 12 bases in between. CDR3 length: 15 amino acids. The CDR3 loop is CASSFGDVANTEAFF. For the CDR3, the DNA is TGTGCCAGCAGTTTTGGAGATGTGGCGAACACTGAAGCTTTCTTT.